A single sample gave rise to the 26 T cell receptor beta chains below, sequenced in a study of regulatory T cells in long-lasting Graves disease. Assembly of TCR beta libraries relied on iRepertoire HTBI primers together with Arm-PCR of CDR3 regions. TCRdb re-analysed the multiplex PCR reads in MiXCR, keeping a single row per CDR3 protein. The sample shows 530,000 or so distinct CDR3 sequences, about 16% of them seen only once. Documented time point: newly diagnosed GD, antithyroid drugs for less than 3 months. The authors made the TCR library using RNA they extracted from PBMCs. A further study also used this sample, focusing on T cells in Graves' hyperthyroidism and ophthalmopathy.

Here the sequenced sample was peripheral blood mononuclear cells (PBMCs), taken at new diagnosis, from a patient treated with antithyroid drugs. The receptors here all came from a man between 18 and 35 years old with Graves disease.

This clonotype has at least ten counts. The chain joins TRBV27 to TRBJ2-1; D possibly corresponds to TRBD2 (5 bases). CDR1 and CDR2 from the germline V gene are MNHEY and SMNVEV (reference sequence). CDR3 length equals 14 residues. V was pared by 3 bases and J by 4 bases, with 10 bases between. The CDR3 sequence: CASSFAGLYNEQFF. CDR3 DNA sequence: TGTGCCAGCAGTTTCGCGGGCCTTTACAATGAGCAGTTCTTC.

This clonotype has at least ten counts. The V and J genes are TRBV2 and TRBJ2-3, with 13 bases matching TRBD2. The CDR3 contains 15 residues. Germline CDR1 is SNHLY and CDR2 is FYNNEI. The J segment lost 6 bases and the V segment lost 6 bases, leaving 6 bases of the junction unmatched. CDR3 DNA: TGTGCCAGCAGGGAACTAGCGGGAGGGCTGGATACGCAGTATTTT. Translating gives CASRELAGGLDTQYF.

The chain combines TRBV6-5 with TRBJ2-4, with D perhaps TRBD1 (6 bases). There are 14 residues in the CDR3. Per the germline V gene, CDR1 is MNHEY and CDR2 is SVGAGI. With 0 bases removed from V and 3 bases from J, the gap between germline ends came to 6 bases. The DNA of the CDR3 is TGTGCCAGCAGTTACTCGGACAGCAAAAACATTCAGTACTTC. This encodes CASSYSDSKNIQYF.

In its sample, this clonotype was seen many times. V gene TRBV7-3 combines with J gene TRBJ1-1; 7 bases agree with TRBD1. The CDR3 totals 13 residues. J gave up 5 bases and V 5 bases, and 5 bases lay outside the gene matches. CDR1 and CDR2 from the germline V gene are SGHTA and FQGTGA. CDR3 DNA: TGTGCCAGCAGCATGCAGGGGGATACTGAAGCTTTCTTT. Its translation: CASSMQGDTEAFF.

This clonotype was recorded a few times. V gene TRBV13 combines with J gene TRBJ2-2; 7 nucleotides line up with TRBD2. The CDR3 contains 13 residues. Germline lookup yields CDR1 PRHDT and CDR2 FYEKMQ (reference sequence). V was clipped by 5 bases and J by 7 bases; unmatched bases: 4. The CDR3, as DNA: TGTGCCAGCAGCGGGAGGGCCGGCGGGGAGCTGTTTTTT. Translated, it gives CASSGRAGGELFF.

Here the CDR3 DNA reads TGTGCCAGTAGTATCGAGGGCAGGGGGCTACACACCGGGGAGCTGTTTTTT. Translating it yields CASSIEGRGLHTGELFF. The J gene is TRBJ2-2, the V gene TRBV19; 8 positions agree with TRBD1. Losses at the gene ends were 3 bases for V and 3 bases for J; bases not matched to a gene: 9. CDR3 length: 17 residues. Germline CDR1 is LNHDA and CDR2 is SQIVND (reference sequence).

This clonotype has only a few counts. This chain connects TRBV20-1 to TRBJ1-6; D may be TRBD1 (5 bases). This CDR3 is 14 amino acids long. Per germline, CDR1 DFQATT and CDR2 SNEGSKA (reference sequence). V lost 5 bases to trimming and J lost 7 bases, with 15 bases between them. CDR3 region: CSAGGRGYNSPLHF. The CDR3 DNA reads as TGCAGTGCTGGGGGTAGAGGTTACAATTCACCCCTCCACTTT.

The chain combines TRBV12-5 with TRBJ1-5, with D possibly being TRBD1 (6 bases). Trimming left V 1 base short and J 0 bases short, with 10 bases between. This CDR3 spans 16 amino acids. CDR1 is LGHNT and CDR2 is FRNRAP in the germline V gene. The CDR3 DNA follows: TGTGCTAGTGGTTTGGCCGAGGGGGATAGCAATCAGCCCCAGCATTTT. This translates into CASGLAEGDSNQPQHF.

The CDR3 region has the DNA TGTGCCAGCAGGGTGGACAGGCCGGCGGATTCACCCCTCCACTTT. Translating it yields CASRVDRPADSPLHF. V and J are TRBV6-1 and TRBJ1-6, with 7 bases fitting TRBD1. CDR1 is MNHNS and CDR2 is SASEGT in the germline V gene. There are 15 residues in the CDR3. Trimming took 6 bases from V and 8 from J; bases not matched to a gene: 10.

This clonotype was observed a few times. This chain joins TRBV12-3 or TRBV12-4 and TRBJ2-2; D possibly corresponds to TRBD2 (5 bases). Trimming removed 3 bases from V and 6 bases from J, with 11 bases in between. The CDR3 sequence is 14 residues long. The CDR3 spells CASSFGGRSGELFF. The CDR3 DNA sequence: TGTGCCAGCAGTTTTGGCGGGCGGTCCGGGGAGCTGTTTTTT.

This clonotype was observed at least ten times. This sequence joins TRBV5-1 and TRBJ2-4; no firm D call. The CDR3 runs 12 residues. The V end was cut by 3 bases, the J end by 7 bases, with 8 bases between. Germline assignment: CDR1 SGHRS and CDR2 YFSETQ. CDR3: CASSSGDNIQYF. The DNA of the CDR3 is TGCGCCAGCAGCTCAGGAGACAACATTCAGTACTTC.

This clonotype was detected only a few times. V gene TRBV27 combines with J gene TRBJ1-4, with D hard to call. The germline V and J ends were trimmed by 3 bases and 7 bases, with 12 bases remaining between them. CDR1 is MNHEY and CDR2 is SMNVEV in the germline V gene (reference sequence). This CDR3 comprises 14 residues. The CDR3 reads CASSFTAEGEKLFF. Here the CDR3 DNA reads TGTGCCAGCAGTTTTACGGCCGAGGGTGAAAAACTGTTTTTT.

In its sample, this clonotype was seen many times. For the CDR3, the DNA is TGTGCCAGCAGCGTAGAACCAATGAACACTGAAGCTTTCTTT. This codes for CASSVEPMNTEAFF. The V and J genes are TRBV9 and TRBJ1-1; no definite D call. V dropped 0 bases and J dropped 0 bases, with 6 bases sitting between them. The CDR3 consists of 14 residues. Germline V CDR1 and CDR2: SGDLS, YYNGEE.

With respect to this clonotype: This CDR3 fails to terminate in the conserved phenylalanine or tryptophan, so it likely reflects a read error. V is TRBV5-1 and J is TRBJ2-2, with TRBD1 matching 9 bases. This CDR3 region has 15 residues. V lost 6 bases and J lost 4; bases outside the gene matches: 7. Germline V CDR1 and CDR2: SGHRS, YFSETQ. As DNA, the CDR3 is TGCGCCAGCACAACCGGGACAGGGCGCACCGGGGAGCTGTTTCTT. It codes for CASTTGTGRTGELFL.

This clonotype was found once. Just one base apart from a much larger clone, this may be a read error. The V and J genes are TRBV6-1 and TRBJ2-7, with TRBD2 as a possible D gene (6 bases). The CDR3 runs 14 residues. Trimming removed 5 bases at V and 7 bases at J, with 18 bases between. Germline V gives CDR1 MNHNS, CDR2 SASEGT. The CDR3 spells CASSMDGEEGEQYF. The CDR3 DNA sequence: TGTGCCAGCAGTATGGACGGAGAGGAGGGGGAGCAGTACTTC.

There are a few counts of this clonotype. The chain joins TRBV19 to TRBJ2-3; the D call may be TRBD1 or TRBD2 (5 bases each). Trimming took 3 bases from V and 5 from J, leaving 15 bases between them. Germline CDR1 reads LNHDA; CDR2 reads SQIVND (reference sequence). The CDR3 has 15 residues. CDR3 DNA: TGTGCCAGTAGTATCGGGGCAGGGATAATAGATACGCAGTATTTT. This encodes CASSIGAGIIDTQYF.

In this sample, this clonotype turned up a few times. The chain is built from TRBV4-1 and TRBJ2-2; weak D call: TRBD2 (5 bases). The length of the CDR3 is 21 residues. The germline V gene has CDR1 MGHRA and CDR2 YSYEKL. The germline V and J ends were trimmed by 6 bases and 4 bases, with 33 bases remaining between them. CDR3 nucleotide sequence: TGCGCCAGCAGGGCCCCGGGTCGGAAGGGAGCGGAGCGCCTCACCACCGGGGAGCTGTTTTTT. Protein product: CASRAPGRKGAERLTTGELFF.

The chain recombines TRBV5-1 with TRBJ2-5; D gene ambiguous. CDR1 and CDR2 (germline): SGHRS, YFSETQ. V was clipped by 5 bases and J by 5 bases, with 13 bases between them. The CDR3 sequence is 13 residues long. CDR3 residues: CASRASLGETQYF. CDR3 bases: TGCGCCAGCAGGGCCTCTTTGGGGGAGACCCAGTACTTC.

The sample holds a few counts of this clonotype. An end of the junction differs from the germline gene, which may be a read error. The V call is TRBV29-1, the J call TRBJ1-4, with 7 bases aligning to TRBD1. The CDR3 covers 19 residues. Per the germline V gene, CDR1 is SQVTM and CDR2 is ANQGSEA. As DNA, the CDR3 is TGCAGCGTTGGGGACCCAATACAGGGGACCAAAAGGTCAAAAACCCTCGGGCTTTTT. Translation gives CSVGDPIQGTKRSKTLGLF. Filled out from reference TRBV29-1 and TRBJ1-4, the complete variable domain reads SAVISQKPSRDICQRGTSLTIQCQVDSQVTMMFWYRQQPGQSLTLIATANQGSEATYESGFVIDKFPISRPNLTFSTLTVSNMSPEDSSIYLCSVGDPIQGTKRSKTLGLFGSGTQLSVL.

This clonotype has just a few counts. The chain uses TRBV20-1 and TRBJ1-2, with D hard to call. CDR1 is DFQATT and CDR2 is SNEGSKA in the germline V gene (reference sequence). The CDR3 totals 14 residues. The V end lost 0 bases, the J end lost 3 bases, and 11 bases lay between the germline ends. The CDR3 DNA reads TGCAGTGCTAGAGATGTCGAGCCCGACTATGGCTACACCTTC. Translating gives CSARDVEPDYGYTF.

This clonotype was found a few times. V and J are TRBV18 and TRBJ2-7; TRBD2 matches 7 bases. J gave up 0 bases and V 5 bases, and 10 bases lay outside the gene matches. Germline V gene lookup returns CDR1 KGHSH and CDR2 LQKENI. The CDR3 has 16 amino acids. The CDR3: CASSGVRLADSYEQYF. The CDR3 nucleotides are TGTGCCAGCTCAGGGGTTCGGCTAGCGGACTCCTACGAGCAGTACTTC.

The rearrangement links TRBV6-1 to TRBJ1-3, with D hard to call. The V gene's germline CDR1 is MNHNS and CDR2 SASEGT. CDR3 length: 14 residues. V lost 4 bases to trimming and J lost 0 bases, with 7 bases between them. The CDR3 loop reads CASSAAGSGNTIYF. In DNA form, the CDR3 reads TGTGCCAGCAGTGCAGCAGGCTCTGGAAACACCATATATTTT.

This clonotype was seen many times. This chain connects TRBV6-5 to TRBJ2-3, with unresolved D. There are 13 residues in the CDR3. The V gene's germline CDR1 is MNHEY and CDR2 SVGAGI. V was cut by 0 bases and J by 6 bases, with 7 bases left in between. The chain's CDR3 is CASSYSRRDTQYF. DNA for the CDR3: TGTGCCAGCAGTTACTCGAGGCGTGATACGCAGTATTTT.

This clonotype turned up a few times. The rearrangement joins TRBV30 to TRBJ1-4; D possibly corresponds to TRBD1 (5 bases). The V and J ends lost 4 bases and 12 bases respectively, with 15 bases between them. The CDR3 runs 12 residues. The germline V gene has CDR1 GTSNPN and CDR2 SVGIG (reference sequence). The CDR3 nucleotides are TGTGCCTGGACCGGTGGGGCCCCCGAACTGTTTTTT. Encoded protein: CAWTGGAPELFF. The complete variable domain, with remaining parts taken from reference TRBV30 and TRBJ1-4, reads SQTIHQWPATLVQPVGSPLSLECTVEGTSNPNLYWYRQAAGRGLQLLFYSVGIGQISSEVPQNLSASRPQDRQFILSSKKLLLSDSGFYLCAWTGGAPELFFGSGTQLSVL.

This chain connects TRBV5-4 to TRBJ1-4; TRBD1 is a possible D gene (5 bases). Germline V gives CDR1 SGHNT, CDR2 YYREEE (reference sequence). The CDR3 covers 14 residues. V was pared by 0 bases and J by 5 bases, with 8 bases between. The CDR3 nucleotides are TGTGCCAGCAGCTTGGCCGGGGGGAATGAAAAACTGTTTTTT. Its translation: CASSLAGGNEKLFF.

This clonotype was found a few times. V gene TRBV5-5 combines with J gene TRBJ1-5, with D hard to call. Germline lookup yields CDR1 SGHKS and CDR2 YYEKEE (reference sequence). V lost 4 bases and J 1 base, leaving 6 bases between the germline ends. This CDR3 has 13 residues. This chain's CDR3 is CASSVQSNQPQHF. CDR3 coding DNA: TGTGCCAGCAGCGTACAAAGCAATCAGCCCCAGCATTTT.